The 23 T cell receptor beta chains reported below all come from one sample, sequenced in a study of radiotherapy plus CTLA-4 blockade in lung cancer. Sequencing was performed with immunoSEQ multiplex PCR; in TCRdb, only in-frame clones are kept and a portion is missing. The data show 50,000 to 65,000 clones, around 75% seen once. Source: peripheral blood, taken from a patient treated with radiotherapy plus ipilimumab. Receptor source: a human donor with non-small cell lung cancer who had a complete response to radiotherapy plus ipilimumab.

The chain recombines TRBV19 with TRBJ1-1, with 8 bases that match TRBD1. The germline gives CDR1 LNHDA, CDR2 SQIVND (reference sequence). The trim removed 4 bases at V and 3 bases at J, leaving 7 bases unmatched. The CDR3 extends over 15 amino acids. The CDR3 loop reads CASSTRQGIYTEAFF. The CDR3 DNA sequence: TGTGCCAGTAGTACCCGACAGGGGATTTACACTGAAGCTTTCTTT.

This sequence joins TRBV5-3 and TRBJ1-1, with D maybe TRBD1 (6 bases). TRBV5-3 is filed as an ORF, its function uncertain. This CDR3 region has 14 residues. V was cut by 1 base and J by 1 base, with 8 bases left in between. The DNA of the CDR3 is TGTGCCAGAAGCTTGAACAGGGAGAACACTGAAGCTTTCTTT. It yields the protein CARSLNRENTEAFF.

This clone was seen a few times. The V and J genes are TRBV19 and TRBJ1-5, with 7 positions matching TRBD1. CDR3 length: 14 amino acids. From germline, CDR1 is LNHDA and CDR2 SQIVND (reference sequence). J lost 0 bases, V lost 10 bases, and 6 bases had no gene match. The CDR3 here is CATSDRSSNQPQHF. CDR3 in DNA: TGTGCCACCTCGGACAGGTCTAGCAATCAGCCCCAGCATTTT.

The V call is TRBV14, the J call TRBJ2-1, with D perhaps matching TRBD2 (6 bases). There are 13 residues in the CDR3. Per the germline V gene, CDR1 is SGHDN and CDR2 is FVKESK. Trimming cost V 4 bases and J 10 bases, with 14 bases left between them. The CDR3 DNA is TGTGCCAGCAGCCTCGAACGGGGGACCGAGCAGTTCTTC. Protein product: CASSLERGTEQFF.

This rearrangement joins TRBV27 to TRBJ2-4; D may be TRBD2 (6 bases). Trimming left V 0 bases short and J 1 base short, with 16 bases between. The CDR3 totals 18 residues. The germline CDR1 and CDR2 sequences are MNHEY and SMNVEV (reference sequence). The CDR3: CASSLSAGGVSAKNIQYF. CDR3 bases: TGTGCCAGCAGTTTATCCGCAGGCGGGGTGTCGGCCAAAAACATTCAGTACTTC.

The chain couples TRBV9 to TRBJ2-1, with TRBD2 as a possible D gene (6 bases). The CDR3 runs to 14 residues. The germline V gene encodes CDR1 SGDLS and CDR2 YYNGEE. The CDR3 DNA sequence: TGTGCTAGCGGTGCCCCTAGCGTCTACAATGAGCAGTTCTTC. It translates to CASGAPSVYNEQFF.

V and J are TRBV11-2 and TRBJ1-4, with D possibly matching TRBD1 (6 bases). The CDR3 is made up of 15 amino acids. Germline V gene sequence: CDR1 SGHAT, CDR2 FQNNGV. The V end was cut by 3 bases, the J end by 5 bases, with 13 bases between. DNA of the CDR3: TGTGCCAGCAGCTTCCAAACAGGGCAGAATGAAAAACTGTTTTTT. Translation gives CASSFQTGQNEKLFF.

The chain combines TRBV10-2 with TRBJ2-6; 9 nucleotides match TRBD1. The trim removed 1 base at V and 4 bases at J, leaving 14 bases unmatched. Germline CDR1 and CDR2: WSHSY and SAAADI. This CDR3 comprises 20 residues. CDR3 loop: CASSEYLRTGVAFGANVLTF. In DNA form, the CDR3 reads TGCGCCAGCAGTGAGTATTTAAGGACAGGGGTTGCGTTCGGGGCCAACGTCCTGACTTTC.

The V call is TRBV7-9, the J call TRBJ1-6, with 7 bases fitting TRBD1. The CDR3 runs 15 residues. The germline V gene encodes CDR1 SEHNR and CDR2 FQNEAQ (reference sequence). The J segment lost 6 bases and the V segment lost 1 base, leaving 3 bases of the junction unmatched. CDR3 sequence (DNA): TGTGCCAGCAGCTTAGGACAGGGTTTTAATTCACCCCTCCACTTT. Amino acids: CASSLGQGFNSPLHF.

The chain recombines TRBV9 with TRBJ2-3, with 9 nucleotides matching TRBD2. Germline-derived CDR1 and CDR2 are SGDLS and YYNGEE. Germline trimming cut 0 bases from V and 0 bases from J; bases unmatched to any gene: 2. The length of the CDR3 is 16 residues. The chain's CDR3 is CASSVGLAVSTDTQYF. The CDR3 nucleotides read TGTGCCAGCAGCGTAGGACTAGCGGTTAGCACAGATACGCAGTATTTT.

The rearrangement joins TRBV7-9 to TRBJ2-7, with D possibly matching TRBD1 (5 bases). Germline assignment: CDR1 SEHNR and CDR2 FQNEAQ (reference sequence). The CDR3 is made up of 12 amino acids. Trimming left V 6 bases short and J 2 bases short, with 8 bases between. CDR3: CASRSTAYEQYF. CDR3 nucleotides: TGTGCCAGCAGGTCGACAGCCTACGAGCAGTACTTC. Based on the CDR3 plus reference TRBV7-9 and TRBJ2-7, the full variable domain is DTGVSQNPRHKITKRGQNVTFRCDPISEHNRLYWYRQTLGQGPEFLTYFQNEAQLEKSRLLSDRFSAERPKGSFSTLEIQRTEQGDSAMYLCASRSTAYEQYFGPGTRLTVT.

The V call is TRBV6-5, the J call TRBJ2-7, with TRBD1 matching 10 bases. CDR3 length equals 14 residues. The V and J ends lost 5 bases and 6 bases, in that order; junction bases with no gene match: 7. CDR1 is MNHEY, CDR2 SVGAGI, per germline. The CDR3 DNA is TGTGCCAGCAGTGCGCGACAGGGGGCAAGCGAGCAGTACGTC. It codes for CASSARQGASEQYV.

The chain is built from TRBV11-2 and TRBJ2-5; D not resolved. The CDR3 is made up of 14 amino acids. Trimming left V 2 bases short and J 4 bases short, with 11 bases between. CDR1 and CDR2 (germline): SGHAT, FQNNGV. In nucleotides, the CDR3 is TGTGCCAGCAGCTTACCCCCCGAGAGAGAGACCCAGTACTTC. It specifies CASSLPPERETQYF.

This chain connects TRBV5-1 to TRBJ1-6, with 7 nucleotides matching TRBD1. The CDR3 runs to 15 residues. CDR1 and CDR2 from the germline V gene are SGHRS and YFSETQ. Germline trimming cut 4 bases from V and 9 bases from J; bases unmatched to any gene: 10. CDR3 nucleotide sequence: TGCGCCAGCAGCCAGGCGGAGGGGGCTTTTTCACCCCTCCACTTT. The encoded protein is CASSQAEGAFSPLHF.

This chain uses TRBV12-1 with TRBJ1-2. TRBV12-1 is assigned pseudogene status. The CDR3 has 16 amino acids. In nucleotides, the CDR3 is TGTGCCAGCAGCCACCGAGTAGAAGTACTGTACTATGGCTACACCTTC. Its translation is CASSHRVEVLYYGYTF.

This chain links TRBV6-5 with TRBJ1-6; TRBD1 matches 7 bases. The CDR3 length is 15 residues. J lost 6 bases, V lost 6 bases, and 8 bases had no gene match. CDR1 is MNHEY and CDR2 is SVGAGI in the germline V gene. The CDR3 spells CASSIQQGINSPLHF. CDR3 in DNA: TGTGCCAGCAGCATACAACAGGGGATTAATTCACCCCTCCACTTT.

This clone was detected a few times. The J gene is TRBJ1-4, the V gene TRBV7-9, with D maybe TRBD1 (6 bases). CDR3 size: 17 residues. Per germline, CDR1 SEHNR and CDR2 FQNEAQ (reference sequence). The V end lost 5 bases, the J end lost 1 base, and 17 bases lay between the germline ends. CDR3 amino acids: CASSREGVDLTNEKLFF. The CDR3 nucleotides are TGTGCCAGCAGCCGGGAGGGGGTCGATCTAACTAATGAAAAACTGTTTTTT. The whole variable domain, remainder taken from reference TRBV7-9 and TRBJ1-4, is DTGVSQNPRHKITKRGQNVTFRCDPISEHNRLYWYRQTLGQGPEFLTYFQNEAQLEKSRLLSDRFSAERPKGSFSTLEIQRTEQGDSAMYLCASSREGVDLTNEKLFFGSGTQLSVL.

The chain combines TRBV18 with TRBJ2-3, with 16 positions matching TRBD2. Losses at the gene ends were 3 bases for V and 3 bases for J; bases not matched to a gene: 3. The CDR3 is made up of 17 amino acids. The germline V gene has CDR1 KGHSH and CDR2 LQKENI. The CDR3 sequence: CASSPGLAGGPTDTQYF. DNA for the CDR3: TGTGCCAGCTCACCGGGACTAGCGGGGGGGCCAACAGATACGCAGTATTTT.

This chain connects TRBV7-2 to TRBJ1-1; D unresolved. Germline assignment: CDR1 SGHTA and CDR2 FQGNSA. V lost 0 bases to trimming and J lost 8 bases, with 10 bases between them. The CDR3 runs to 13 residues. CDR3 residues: CASSLAGSGEAFF. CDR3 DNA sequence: TGTGCCAGCAGCTTAGCGGGGAGCGGAGAAGCTTTCTTT.

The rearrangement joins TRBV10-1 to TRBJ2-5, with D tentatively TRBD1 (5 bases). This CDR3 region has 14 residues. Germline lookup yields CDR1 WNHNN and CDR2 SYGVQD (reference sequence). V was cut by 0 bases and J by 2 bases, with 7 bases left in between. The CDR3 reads CASSESQGQETQYF. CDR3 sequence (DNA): TGCGCCAGCAGTGAGTCTCAGGGTCAAGAGACCCAGTACTTC.

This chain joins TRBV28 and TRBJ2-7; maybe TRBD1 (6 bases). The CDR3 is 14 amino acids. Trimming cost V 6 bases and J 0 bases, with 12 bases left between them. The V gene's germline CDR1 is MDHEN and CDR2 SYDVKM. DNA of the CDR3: TGTGCCAGCAGCCCTGGACAGTACTCCTACGAGCAGTACTTC. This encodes CASSPGQYSYEQYF.

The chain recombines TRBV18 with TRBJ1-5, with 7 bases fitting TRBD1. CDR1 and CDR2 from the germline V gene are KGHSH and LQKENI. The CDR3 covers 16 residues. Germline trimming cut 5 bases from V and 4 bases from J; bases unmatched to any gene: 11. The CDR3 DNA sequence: TGTGCCAGCTCAGGGGGATCTACAGGGGTAAATCAGCCCCAGCATTTT. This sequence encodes CASSGGSTGVNQPQHF.

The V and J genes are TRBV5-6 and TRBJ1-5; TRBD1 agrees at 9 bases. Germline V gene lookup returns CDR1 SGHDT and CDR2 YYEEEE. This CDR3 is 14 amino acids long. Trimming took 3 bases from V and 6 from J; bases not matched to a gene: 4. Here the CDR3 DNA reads TGTGCCAGCAGCTGGGGACAGGGAGGTCAGCCCCAGCATTTT. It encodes CASSWGQGGQPQHF.